Listed below are T cell receptor beta chains from one sample, sequenced in a study of T-cell reconstitution after alpha-beta-depleted transplantation in children. TCRdb reprocessed the PCR reads via MiXCR and lists one record per CDR3 protein. The sample carries approximately 390,000 distinct CDR3 sequences, about a tenth recorded once. The source was PBMCs from the stem cell graft donor, collected from the stem cell graft. These receptor sequences come from a human donor who donated a stem cell graft to a child with acute myeloid leukemia. The CDR3 runs from the conserved cysteine through the conserved F or W. The D gene is left open where the match is weak. Where a row states a size, it is once, few, many or the class of an expanded clone; other rows omit it.

CDR3 protein: CASSTTSGRTYEQYF
CDR3 DNA: TGTGCCAGCAGCACGACTAGCGGGAGAACGTACGAGCAGTACTTC
V gene: TRBV7-6
J gene: TRBJ2-7
clone size: few
D gene: TRBD2

CDR3 protein: CASRRFQENTEAFF
CDR3 DNA: TGTGCCAGCAGACGATTCCAGGAGAACACTGAAGCTTTCTTT
V gene: TRBV12-3/TRBV12-4
J gene: TRBJ1-1
clone size: many
D gene: NA

CDR3 protein: CASSLTSDQETQYF
CDR3 DNA: TGTGCCAGCAGCTTGACTAGCGACCAAGAGACCCAGTACTTC
V gene: TRBV7-2
J gene: TRBJ2-5
clone size: NA
D gene: TRBD2

CDR3 protein: CAISPGHPSYNEQFF
CDR3 DNA: TGTGCCATCAGCCCGGGACACCCGTCCTACAATGAGCAGTTCTTC
V gene: TRBV10-3
J gene: TRBJ2-1
clone size: few
D gene: NA

CDR3 protein: CASSDLTKGVDEQYF
CDR3 DNA: TGTGCCAGCAGTGACCTGACGAAAGGAGTCGACGAGCAGTACTTC
V gene: TRBV12-3/TRBV12-4
J gene: TRBJ2-7
clone size: few
D gene: NA

CDR3 protein: CTTGGTGYTF
CDR3 DNA: TGCACCACCGGGGGTACCGGCTACACCTTC
V gene: TRBV29-1
J gene: TRBJ1-2
clone size: few
D gene: NA

CDR3 protein: CASSLGLAGGPQDTQYF
CDR3 DNA: TGCGCCAGCAGCTTGGGACTAGCGGGGGGTCCTCAAGATACGCAGTATTTT
V gene: TRBV5-1
J gene: TRBJ2-3
clone size: NA
D gene: TRBD2

CDR3 protein: CASSPVGQGETEAFF
CDR3 DNA: TGTGCCAGCAGCCCCGTGGGACAGGGAGAGACTGAAGCTTTCTTT
V gene: TRBV9
J gene: TRBJ1-1
clone size: NA
D gene: TRBD1

CDR3 protein: CASSYEGEGSPLHF
CDR3 DNA: TGTGCCAGCAGTTACGAAGGGGAAGGCTCACCCCTCCACTTT
V gene: TRBV6-5
J gene: TRBJ1-6
clone size: NA
D gene: NA

CDR3 protein: CASSHRSDRDGETQYF
CDR3 DNA: TGCGCCAGCAGCCATCGGTCGGACAGGGACGGAGAGACCCAGTACTTC
V gene: TRBV4-3
J gene: TRBJ2-5
clone size: many
D gene: TRBD1

CDR3 protein: CASSLFVDTQYF
CDR3 DNA: TGTGCCAGCAGTTTATTCGTAGATACGCAGTATTTT
V gene: TRBV12-3/TRBV12-4
J gene: TRBJ2-3
clone size: few
D gene: NA

CDR3 protein: CSARGGGGSSYEQYF
CDR3 DNA: TGCAGTGCTAGGGGGGGGGGCGGAAGCTCCTACGAGCAGTACTTC
V gene: TRBV20-1
J gene: TRBJ2-7
clone size: few
D gene: NA

CDR3 protein: CASSDWRGNTEAFF
CDR3 DNA: TGTGCCAGTAGTGACTGGCGGGGCAACACTGAAGCTTTCTTT
V gene: TRBV19
J gene: TRBJ1-1
clone size: NA
D gene: NA

CDR3 protein: CASSLGTSGRASILEQYF
CDR3 DNA: TGTGCCAGCAGCTTGGGGACTAGCGGGAGGGCCTCTATCCTCGAGCAGTACTTC
V gene: TRBV7-6
J gene: TRBJ2-7
clone size: NA
D gene: TRBD2

CDR3 protein: CASSPASLNEKLFF
CDR3 DNA: TGCGCCAGCAGCCCGGCCAGCCTTAATGAAAAACTGTTTTTT
V gene: TRBV5-1
J gene: TRBJ1-4
clone size: many
D gene: NA

CDR3 protein: CSADAAWEQGSYGYTF
CDR3 DNA: TGCAGCGCCGACGCAGCATGGGAACAGGGCTCCTATGGCTACACCTTC
V gene: TRBV29-1
J gene: TRBJ1-2
clone size: many
D gene: NA

CDR3 protein: CSVEATGPRYEQYF
CDR3 DNA: TGCAGCGTTGAAGCGACAGGACCTAGATACGAGCAGTACTTC
V gene: TRBV29-1
J gene: TRBJ2-7
clone size: many
D gene: NA

CDR3 protein: CASSLTGTSGGAAETQYF
CDR3 DNA: TGCGCCAGCAGCTTAACCGGGACTAGCGGGGGGGCCGCTGAGACCCAGTACTTC
V gene: TRBV5-1
J gene: TRBJ2-5
clone size: NA
D gene: TRBD2

CDR3 protein: CSAQRIAGELFF
CDR3 DNA: TGCAGTGCTCAACGGATAGCCGGGGAGCTGTTTTTT
V gene: TRBV20-1
J gene: TRBJ2-2
clone size: many
D gene: NA

CDR3 protein: CASSPDRDVNYGYTF
CDR3 DNA: TGTGCCAGCAGCCCAGACAGGGACGTTAACTATGGCTACACCTTC
V gene: TRBV7-2
J gene: TRBJ1-2
clone size: many
D gene: TRBD1

CDR3 protein: CASSIGQSQETQYF
CDR3 DNA: TGTGCCAGTAGTATTGGACAGTCCCAAGAGACCCAGTACTTC
V gene: TRBV19
J gene: TRBJ2-5
clone size: few
D gene: NA

CDR3 protein: CASSFLETGGSGANVLTF
CDR3 DNA: TGCGCCAGCAGCTTCTTAGAGACAGGGGGCTCTGGGGCCAACGTCCTGACTTTC
V gene: TRBV5-1
J gene: TRBJ2-6
clone size: NA
D gene: TRBD1

CDR3 protein: CASSPGTNGELFF
CDR3 DNA: TGTGCCAGCAGTCCGGGGACCAACGGGGAGCTGTTTTTT
V gene: TRBV12-3/TRBV12-4
J gene: TRBJ2-2
clone size: many
D gene: NA

CDR3 protein: CASSQSRYSGANVLTF
CDR3 DNA: TGCGCCAGCAGCCAATCACGGTACTCTGGGGCCAACGTCCTGACTTTC
V gene: TRBV4-3
J gene: TRBJ2-6
clone size: few
D gene: NA

CDR3 protein: CASSNKPSGNTIYF
CDR3 DNA: TGTGCCAGCAGCAATAAACCCTCTGGAAACACCATATATTTT
V gene: TRBV7-9
J gene: TRBJ1-3
clone size: few
D gene: NA

CDR3 protein: CSARGIATDTQYF
CDR3 DNA: TGCAGTGCCCGAGGGATAGCCACAGATACGCAGTATTTT
V gene: TRBV20-1
J gene: TRBJ2-3
clone size: few
D gene: NA

CDR3 protein: CSATADRENQPQHF
CDR3 DNA: TGCAGTGCTACCGCGGACAGGGAAAATCAGCCCCAGCATTTT
V gene: TRBV20-1
J gene: TRBJ1-5
clone size: few
D gene: TRBD1

CDR3 protein: CASSSSWGPGNTIYF
CDR3 DNA: TGTGCCAGCAGCTCGTCATGGGGGCCGGGAAACACCATATATTTT
V gene: TRBV7-9
J gene: TRBJ1-3
clone size: NA
D gene: NA

CDR3 protein: CASSLRLAGVQETQYF
CDR3 DNA: TGTGCCAGCAGCTTGCGTCTAGCGGGGGTCCAAGAGACCCAGTACTTC
V gene: TRBV5-5
J gene: TRBJ2-5
clone size: few
D gene: TRBD2

CDR3 protein: CSALGTGYEQYF
CDR3 DNA: TGCAGTGCCCTAGGGACCGGCTACGAGCAGTACTTC
V gene: TRBV20-1
J gene: TRBJ2-7
clone size: many
D gene: NA

CDR3 protein: CASSLRGGRRGPYEQYF
CDR3 DNA: TGTGCCAGCAGCTTAAGAGGGGGACGGCGGGGACCCTACGAGCAGTACTTC
V gene: TRBV7-2
J gene: TRBJ2-7
clone size: few
D gene: NA

CDR3 protein: CASSQDPWETQYF
CDR3 DNA: TGTGCCAGCAGCCAGGACCCATGGGAGACCCAGTACTTC
V gene: TRBV3-1
J gene: TRBJ2-5
clone size: NA
D gene: NA

CDR3 protein: CAITPGLEETQYF
CDR3 DNA: TGTGCCATCACCCCGGGACTAGAAGAGACCCAGTACTTC
V gene: TRBV10-3
J gene: TRBJ2-5
clone size: few
D gene: TRBD2

CDR3 protein: CSARGPGTQHF
CDR3 DNA: TGCAGTGCTAGAGGGCCAGGGACCCAGCATTTT
V gene: TRBV20-1
J gene: TRBJ1-5
clone size: NA
D gene: NA

CDR3 protein: CASSPSGGRTNTEAFF
CDR3 DNA: TGTGCCAGCAGCCCCTCCGGGGGGCGGACGAACACTGAAGCTTTCTTT
V gene: TRBV2
J gene: TRBJ1-1
clone size: many
D gene: NA

CDR3 protein: CASSDAGGGWNEQFF
CDR3 DNA: TGTGCCAGCAGTGATGCGGGAGGGGGTTGGAATGAGCAGTTCTTC
V gene: TRBV6-1
J gene: TRBJ2-1
clone size: NA
D gene: TRBD2

CDR3 protein: CASSFPPGGPFDEQFF
CDR3 DNA: TGTGCCAGCAGCTTCCCGCCCGGGGGGCCTTTTGATGAGCAGTTCTTC
V gene: TRBV7-2
J gene: TRBJ2-1
clone size: NA
D gene: NA

CDR3 protein: CASSLGLGPPDTQYF
CDR3 DNA: TGTGCCAGCAGCTTAGGGCTAGGTCCCCCAGATACGCAGTATTTT
V gene: TRBV7-2
J gene: TRBJ2-3
clone size: many
D gene: NA

CDR3 protein: CASSSTGKETQYF
CDR3 DNA: TGCGCCAGCAGCTCGACAGGGAAAGAGACCCAGTACTTC
V gene: TRBV5-1
J gene: TRBJ2-5
clone size: many
D gene: TRBD1

CDR3 protein: CASSLTGVSNQPQHF
CDR3 DNA: TGCGCCAGCAGCCTTACAGGGGTAAGCAATCAGCCCCAGCATTTT
V gene: TRBV5-1
J gene: TRBJ1-5
clone size: few
D gene: TRBD1

CDR3 protein: CASRSYGTGKETQYF
CDR3 DNA: TGTGCCAGCAGGAGTTACGGGACAGGGAAAGAGACCCAGTACTTC
V gene: TRBV6-1
J gene: TRBJ2-5
clone size: few
D gene: TRBD1